This T cell receptor beta chain came from a study of cytomegalovirus exposure and HLA in healthy donors. The overall study: The 100 million to 120 million unique TCR beta sequences, from roughly 170 million T cells, were found by an earlier analysis. Study-wide points: Usually a TCR sequence was rare, but some public TCRs were found in many donors.

Primers: 60 Vbeta forward and 13 Jbeta reverse. Repertoires were generated with immunoSEQ multiplex PCR, while TCRdb's copy carries only in-frame clones and drops some. The sample includes about 130,000 clones, 77% of them seen just once. Per the germline V gene, CDR1 is KGHSH and CDR2 is LQKENI. V lost 3 bases, J lost 1 base, and 10 bases stayed unmatched. The CDR3 is made up of 19 amino acids. Regarding this clone: Its antigen is currently unknown.

The specimen sequenced was PBMCs. This sequence was found in a woman in her forties in good health and CMV-seropositive. This rearrangement joins TRBV18 to TRBJ1-4; TRBD1 matches 11 bases. The CDR3 is CASSPSGTGGDGTNEKLFF. DNA of the CDR3: TGTGCCAGCTCACCTTCCGGGACAGGGGGGGACGGAACTAATGAAAAACTGTTTTTT. Complete variable domain (other parts from reference TRBV18 and TRBJ1-4): NAGVMQNPRHLVRRRGQEARLRCSPMKGHSHVYWYRQLPEEGLKFMVYLQKENIIDESGMPKERFSAEFPKEGPSILRIQQVVRGDSAAYFCASSPSGTGGDGTNEKLFFGSGTQLSVL.